This TCR beta chain emerged from a study of T cell changes during pregnancy in multiple sclerosis. Produced via immunoSEQ multiplex PCR; TCRdb's table is partial and in-frame only. The top ten clones hold just under 2% of a sample with tens of thousands of clones, 85% to 95% of them seen once. Trimming cost V 2 bases and J 6 bases, with 11 bases left between them. Germline CDR1 and CDR2: SNHLY and FYNNEI. The CDR3 totals 14 residues. V gene TRBV2 combines with J gene TRBJ2-1; D gene ambiguous. The origin of this receptor is a female donor in good health, enrolled as a control in a pregnancy study. Sequences were derived from peripheral blood, sampled in the third trimester of pregnancy. The CDR3 sequence is CASSEFLVPNEQFF. The CDR3 DNA sequence: TGTGCCAGCAGTGAATTCCTAGTCCCCAATGAGCAGTTCTTC.